These 23 T cell receptor beta chains share one sample of origin, sequenced in a study of T cells in narcolepsy. The table came from immunoSEQ multiplex PCR; TCRdb's copy has only in-frame clones and leaves some out. The table records tens of thousands of clones, about 91% of them present only once. Sequencing was carried out using CD45RA- memory CD4+ T cells from PBMCs. Receptors originate from a human donor with narcolepsy.

The chain recombines TRBV30 with TRBJ2-7, with TRBD2 identical over 10 bases. V was pared by 2 bases and J by 3 bases, with 4 bases of the junction left unmatched. The CDR3 runs to 14 residues. Germline-derived CDR1 and CDR2 are GTSNPN and SVGIG (reference sequence). The CDR3 nucleotides read TGTGCCTGGAGTATAGCGGGAGGTGGCTACGAGCAGTACTTC. Protein product: CAWSIAGGGYEQYF.

This clone appeared a few times. Other DNA sequences in this specimen translate into the identical CDR3. This rearrangement joins TRBV27 to TRBJ2-2; D gene unclear. This CDR3 spans 16 amino acids. Between the trimmed V and J ends, which lost 6 bases and 10 bases, there was a span of 24 bases. Germline assignment: CDR1 MNHEY and CDR2 SMNVEV (reference sequence). CDR3 nucleotide sequence: TGTGCCAGCAGCCCCTCACACCCCGTGGTAGTCGAGGAGCTGTTTTTT. Residues: CASSPSHPVVVEELFF.

The chain carries TRBV11-3 and TRBJ2-2; tentatively, D is TRBD2 (5 bases). The V gene lost 7 bases and the J gene lost 6 bases, with 15 bases spanning the gap. CDR1 is SGHNT, CDR2 YENEEA, per germline. The CDR3 covers 14 residues. CDR3 sequence (DNA): TGTGCCAGCACCGCGTCGGGGTCGTCCGGGGAGCTGTTTTTT. Translation gives CASTASGSSGELFF. The variable domain in full, completed from reference TRBV11-3 and TRBJ2-2, reads EAGVVQSPRYKIIEKKQPVAFWCNPISGHNTLYWYLQNLGQGPELLIRYENEEAVDDSQLPKDRFSAERLKGVDSTLKIQPAELGDSAVYLCASTASGSSGELFFGEGSRLTVL.

The chain recombines TRBV18 with TRBJ2-7, with D hard to call. The CDR3 spans 12 residues. The V gene's germline CDR1 is KGHSH and CDR2 LQKENI. Trimming shortened V by 3 bases and J by 3 bases, and 6 bases separated the two germline ends. CDR3 protein: CASSPASYEQYF. The CDR3, as DNA: TGTGCCAGCTCACCGGCAAGCTACGAGCAGTACTTC.

The chain employs TRBV7-9 and TRBJ2-5; D is uncertain. The J call may be wrong; the DNA end is better matched by TRBJ2-7. The germline V gene has CDR1 SEHNR and CDR2 FQNEAQ (reference sequence). The CDR3 totals 11 residues. The CDR3 nucleotides are TGTGCCAGCAGCCCAACATACGAGCAGTACTTC. Amino acids: CASSPTYEQYF.

V and J are TRBV9 and TRBJ2-3; a weak D match, TRBD2 (5 bases). Germline V gene lookup returns CDR1 SGDLS and CDR2 YYNGEE. CDR3 size: 17 residues. V was cut by 2 bases and J by 0 bases, with 16 bases left in between. The CDR3, as DNA: TGTGCCAGCAGCGTCTCCCCGGACTCTGGCAGCACAGATACGCAGTATTTT. Its translation is CASSVSPDSGSTDTQYF. The variable domain in full, completed from reference TRBV9 and TRBJ2-3, reads DSGVTQTPKHLITATGQRVTLRCSPRSGDLSVYWYQQSLDQGLQFLIQYYNGEERAKGNILERFSAQQFPDLHSELNLSSLELGDSALYFCASSVSPDSGSTDTQYFGPGTRLTVL.

The V call is TRBV6-6, the J call TRBJ1-1; 7 bases align to TRBD1. The junction had 10 bases not matched to a gene; V was cut back by 2 bases and J by 4 bases. CDR3 length: 16 residues. The V gene's germline CDR1 is MNHNY and CDR2 SVGAGI (reference sequence). CDR3 nucleotide sequence: TGTGCCAGCAGTTACGGACGTCAGGGGGGCGGCACTGAAGCTTTCTTT. Protein: CASSYGRQGGGTEAFF.

The chain recombines TRBV2 with TRBJ1-1, with D unclear. The CDR3 sequence is 14 residues long. The germline V gene has CDR1 SNHLY and CDR2 FYNNEI. The germline V and J ends were trimmed by 4 bases and 5 bases, with 14 bases remaining between them. The CDR3 region is CASSVVLQVTEAFF. The DNA of the CDR3 is TGTGCCAGCAGTGTGGTCCTGCAGGTAACTGAAGCTTTCTTT.

CDR3 coding DNA: TGTGCCAGCAGTTTATTTGGACAGGCCCCCTACGAGCAGTACTTC. Amino acids: CASSLFGQAPYEQYF. The gene calls are TRBV28 and TRBJ2-7; 7 bases map to TRBD1. Germline CDR1 is MDHEN and CDR2 is SYDVKM. The CDR3 runs to 15 residues. After removal of 1 base from V and 2 bases from J, the junction contained 5 bases not matched to a gene.

This chain's CDR3 is CANGQFTAEAFF. The CDR3 coding sequence is TGTGCCAACGGACAATTCACGGCTGAAGCTTTCTTT. The chain is built from TRBV25-1 and TRBJ1-1, with a weak D call TRBD1 (5 bases). There are 12 residues in the CDR3. Trimming shortened V by 10 bases and J by 6 bases, and 15 bases separated the two germline ends. The germline V gene encodes CDR1 MGHDK and CDR2 SYGVNS.

The chain is built from TRBV10-3 and TRBJ1-2, with D perhaps TRBD1 (6 bases). V shed 4 bases and J shed 6 bases, with 18 bases lying between them. The germline V gene has CDR1 ENHRY and CDR2 SYGVKD. The CDR3 is 15 residues long. In nucleotides, the CDR3 is TGTGCCATCAGTGCCCAAATCAGGGGAGCAGATGGCTACACCTTC. Its translation: CAISAQIRGADGYTF.

The chain carries TRBV14 and TRBJ2-1, with TRBD2 identical over 9 bases. This CDR3 comprises 19 residues. CDR1 and CDR2 (germline): SGHDN, FVKESK. J gave up 3 bases and V 4 bases, and 16 bases lay outside the gene matches. The CDR3 reads CASSPITGIAGAGYNEQFF. The CDR3 nucleotides read TGTGCCAGCAGCCCCATAACAGGGATAGCGGGAGCGGGCTACAATGAGCAGTTCTTC.

This clone came up once. The J gene is TRBJ2-7, the V gene TRBV28; 12 bases line up with TRBD2. This CDR3 has 15 amino acids. The V segment lost 3 bases and the J segment 9 bases; nucleotides outside the gene matches: 9. In germline, CDR1 is MDHEN, CDR2 SYDVKM. The CDR3: CASSFETSGSRVQYF. Here the CDR3 DNA reads TGTGCCAGCAGTTTTGAGACTAGCGGGAGCAGGGTGCAGTACTTC.

The V and J genes are TRBV11-3 and TRBJ2-2, with D perhaps TRBD2 (6 bases). The CDR3 extends over 15 amino acids. CDR1 and CDR2 (germline): SGHNT, YENEEA. Between the trimmed V and J ends, which lost 5 bases and 3 bases, there was a span of 13 bases. The CDR3 is CASSPPGLDTGELFF. The CDR3, as DNA: TGTGCCAGCAGCCCGCCGGGACTCGACACCGGGGAGCTGTTTTTT.

This chain joins TRBV18 and TRBJ2-2, with 12 bases that match TRBD2. Germline assignment: CDR1 KGHSH and CDR2 LQKENI. V was pared by 3 bases and J by 6 bases, with 11 bases of the junction left unmatched. The CDR3 sequence is 18 residues long. CDR3 in DNA: TGTGCCAGCTCACCTGCCACCCGGACTAGCGGGACCGCCGGGGAGCTGTTTTTT. As protein: CASSPATRTSGTAGELFF.

V and J are TRBV14 and TRBJ2-1; 9 bases align to TRBD2. The ends lost 0 bases at V and 3 bases at J; junction bases unmatched: 6. The CDR3 runs to 17 residues. Germline V gene lookup returns CDR1 SGHDN and CDR2 FVKESK. The CDR3 reads CASSQDRGTSYYNEQFF. In DNA form, the CDR3 reads TGTGCCAGCAGCCAAGATAGGGGGACTAGCTACTACAATGAGCAGTTCTTC.

The V call is TRBV7-9, the J call TRBJ2-2, with 7 bases aligning to TRBD2. The CDR3 is 17 residues long. J gave up 3 bases and V 5 bases, and 12 bases lay outside the gene matches. The V gene's germline CDR1 is SEHNR and CDR2 FQNEAQ (reference sequence). The CDR3 loop is CASSPPWGRADTGELFF. CDR3 DNA: TGTGCCAGCAGCCCCCCCTGGGGGAGGGCGGACACCGGGGAGCTGTTTTTT.

This chain connects TRBV7-2 to TRBJ2-1; D is perhaps TRBD1 or TRBD2 (5 bases each). The V gene's germline CDR1 is SGHTA and CDR2 FQGNSA. V was trimmed by 5 bases and J by 4 bases, leaving 15 bases between them. This CDR3 has 15 amino acids. Here the CDR3 DNA reads TGTGCCAGCAGCCAGGGCAGACGGGGATACAATGAGCAGTTCTTC. Its protein is CASSQGRRGYNEQFF.

DNA for the CDR3: TGCGCCAGCAGACCCGCGGGAAGCTCTGGAAACACCATATATTTT. Its protein product is CASRPAGSSGNTIYF. The chain uses TRBV5-1 and TRBJ1-3; D is undetermined. CDR1 and CDR2 from the germline V gene are SGHRS and YFSETQ. The CDR3 has 15 residues. The germline V and J ends were trimmed by 5 bases and 0 bases, with 12 bases remaining between them.

The gene calls are TRBV29-1 and TRBJ2-7; 8 nucleotides match TRBD1. The CDR3 runs 14 residues. Trimming removed 5 bases from V and 6 bases from J; junction bases left unmatched: 12. Germline V lookup: CDR1 SQVTM, CDR2 ANQGSEA. The CDR3 loop reads CSVRKTGDSGEQYF. CDR3 nucleotide sequence: TGCAGCGTTAGGAAGACAGGGGATTCAGGCGAGCAGTACTTC.

This chain links TRBV5-6 with TRBJ2-5; 11 bases agree with TRBD1. Losses at the gene ends were 0 bases for V and 2 bases for J; bases not matched to a gene: 3. CDR1 and CDR2 (germline): SGHDT, YYEEEE. The CDR3 is 16 amino acids. The CDR3 region is CASSLVGTGGQETQYF. CDR3 coding DNA: TGTGCCAGCAGCTTGGTCGGGACAGGGGGACAAGAGACCCAGTACTTC.

This clone was found a few times. The V gene is TRBV4-3, the J gene TRBJ2-7; D unresolved. CDR1 is LGHNA, CDR2 YSLEER, per germline. The CDR3 loop spans 16 amino acids. With 5 bases removed from V and 0 bases from J, the gap between germline ends came to 17 bases. In DNA form, the CDR3 reads TGCGCCAGCAGCGGCCGACCTATTAGGGCCTCCTACGAGCAGTACTTC. Translation: CASSGRPIRASYEQYF.

The chain uses TRBV5-6 and TRBJ2-1; 11 bases match TRBD2. Looked up from germline, CDR1 is SGHDT and CDR2 is YYEEEE. This CDR3 is 14 amino acids long. Trimming removed 2 bases from V and 11 bases from J; junction bases left unmatched: 6. Here the CDR3 reads CASSFLAGGNKQFF. The CDR3, as DNA: TGTGCCAGCAGCTTCCTAGCGGGAGGAAATAAGCAGTTCTTC.